A selection of T cell receptor beta chains follows, all from one sample in a study of early T cells in non-severe SARS-CoV-2 infection. Each CDR3 protein gets one entry after TCRdb re-called the 5' RACE reads with MiXCR. The sample contains around 70,000 distinct CDR3 sequences, less than 15% of which appear only once. Material for sequencing was whole blood. The receptors were gathered from an adult who was a healthcare worker with PCR-confirmed SARS-CoV-2 infection or an uninfected control (not recorded which). Each CDR3 is given with its conserved first and last residue. A D gene is named only where the DNA matches it firmly. A row's size may be missing; if present it is once, few, many or a size class.

abundance | j_gene | d_gene | len | v_gene | CDR3aa
few | TRBJ2-7 | . | 13 | TRBV7-8 | CASSLKGAYEQYF
many | TRBJ2-1 | . | 15 | TRBV24-1 | CATSDLQTRGHEQFF
many | TRBJ1-1 | . | 12 | TRBV6-5 | CASSSWDTEAFF
many | TRBJ2-7 | TRBD2 | 14 | TRBV7-9 | CASHPGTSGGKQYF
few | TRBJ2-3 | TRBD1 | 15 | TRBV11-2 | CASSRGQPSTDTQYF
. | TRBJ2-3 | TRBD2 | 12 | TRBV2 | CASRGTSSSQYF
once | TRBJ2-2 | . | 14 | TRBV10-1 | CASSEGRETGELFF
many | TRBJ2-7 | . | 15 | TRBV20-1 | CSARPPNLRSYEQYF
few | TRBJ2-7 | . | 16 | TRBV11-2 | CASSPGGMGRGHEQYF
. | TRBJ1-1 | . | 14 | TRBV28 | CASSPTRQSTEAFF
many | TRBJ2-5 | . | 11 | TRBV29-1 | CSVEDQETQYF
many | TRBJ2-1 | . | 11 | TRBV3-1 | CASSYPGREFF
many | TRBJ1-4 | TRBD1 | 17 | TRBV7-8 | CASTPYRGRLGGEKLFF
. | TRBJ2-7 | TRBD2 | 14 | TRBV10-1 | CASPGLAVFYEQYF
many | TRBJ2-7 | TRBD2 | 15 | TRBV28 | CASSTAGVKSYEQYF
many | TRBJ1-5 | TRBD1 | 16 | TRBV6-6 | CASSYSDRGGNQPQHF
. | TRBJ1-4 | . | 16 | TRBV6-1 | CASSDRPGPASEKLFF
many | TRBJ2-7 | TRBD2 | 16 | TRBV28 | CASRPLAGNFSYEQYF
few | TRBJ2-7 | . | 14 | TRBV4-1 | CASSPWGYSYEQYF
few | TRBJ1-3 | . | 12 | TRBV20-1 | CSASAGRDTIYF
many | TRBJ2-7 | . | 17 | TRBV11-2 | CASSSVAGAISSYEQYF
many | TRBJ1-2 | . | 13 | TRBV11-2 | CASSPLGDYGYTF
. | TRBJ2-2 | TRBD1 | 20 | TRBV7-6 | CASSLRQDLTGEARTGELFF
many | TRBJ1-2 | . | 10 | TRBV29-1 | CSIADYGYTF
. | TRBJ1-2 | . | 11 | TRBV2 | CASSQGSGYTF
. | TRBJ2-7 | TRBD2 | 14 | TRBV5-1 | CASSLAGDGDEQYF
. | TRBJ2-7 | . | 16 | TRBV11-2 | CASSPLARRHTYEQYF
. | TRBJ2-7 | . | 13 | TRBV25-1 | CASSEYAAYEQYF
. | TRBJ1-5 | . | 13 | TRBV30 | CAWSLRSNQPQHF
few | TRBJ2-2 | TRBD1 | 15 | TRBV5-4 | CASTRDRKNTGELFF
many | TRBJ2-3 | . | 13 | TRBV29-1 | CSVDHKFPDTQYF
many | TRBJ2-1 | . | 16 | TRBV7-8 | CASSFRVGLSYNEQFF
few | TRBJ1-2 | . | 15 | TRBV19 | CASSVLILGWYGYTF
few | TRBJ1-1 | TRBD1 | 15 | TRBV5-1 | CASSPESGGRTEAFF
. | TRBJ2-2 | TRBD2 | 15 | TRBV5-1 | CASSFLAGATGELFF
many | TRBJ2-1 | TRBD2 | 13 | TRBV29-1 | CSVDLQAGDEQFF
many | TRBJ1-2 | . | 12 | TRBV29-1 | CSVEPIGGGYTF
many | TRBJ2-1 | TRBD2 | 14 | TRBV5-1 | CASSRTSGNNEQFF
. | TRBJ1-1 | . | 12 | TRBV11-2 | CASSSPRTEAFF
. | TRBJ1-2 | . | 12 | TRBV20-1 | CSARVQTGGYTF
many | TRBJ2-2 | . | 16 | TRBV7-6 | CASSPAGAVSGGELFF
many | TRBJ2-7 | TRBD2 | 14 | TRBV7-3 | CASSPSGSSYEQYF
. | TRBJ2-2 | TRBD2 | 15 | TRBV27 | CASSLRAGATGELFF
few | TRBJ2-1 | TRBD2 | 14 | TRBV12-3/TRBV12-4 | CASSFRLAGVVQFF
. | TRBJ1-1 | . | 10 | TRBV29-1 | CSVPGSEAFF
few | TRBJ2-1 | TRBD2 | 14 | TRBV6-2/TRBV6-3 | CASREASGYNEQFF
. | TRBJ2-3 | . | 15 | TRBV20-1 | CSARAGTSSTDTQYF
many | TRBJ2-7 | . | 11 | TRBV7-8 | CASSRSYEQYF
. | TRBJ1-1 | TRBD1 | 14 | TRBV7-9 | CASTTQGIYTEAFF
many | TRBJ1-2 | . | 11 | TRBV7-9 | CASSLGDGYTF
many | TRBJ1-4 | . | 14 | TRBV20-1 | CSARDGRRQEKLFF
few | TRBJ2-7 | . | 13 | TRBV20-1 | CSAPSTAKYEQYF
. | TRBJ2-4 | . | 13 | TRBV7-2 | CASSLNSLPIQYF